This T cell receptor beta chain came from a study of blood T cell repertoires in COVID-19 (dated by TCRdb to 2020 to 2022). The study in broad terms: Collaborator samples came from the United States, Italy and Spain and covered acute and convalescent phases of COVID-19. The material from the prospective study consisted of cDNA or gDNA derived from T cells, B-cell-depleted T cells, or PBMCs. The dataset comprised deeply sampled blood TCRbeta repertoires from subjects exposed to, actively infected with, or recovered from COVID-19. The repertoires were released in a freely available public database meant as a resource for research on the immune response to SARS-CoV-2. Samples were obtained from the ongoing ImmuneRACE study (first 160 participants) and from 1,254 subjects provided by 6 global collaborators. Sample metadata almost always included a de-identified subject ID, COVID-19 status, age in years and sex. Where available, HLA class I and class II types were taken from metadata supplied by the sample provider and were not determined by assay-based typing. Points the paper makes about the study in general: The quantity of clinical and demographic metadata differed by source and by participant and was supplied without curation.

A remark on this clone: What this receptor recognizes is not known. Per-base qualities were not stored, and no clone one base away is much larger.

In Seattle, one collaborating source enrolled patients while the infection was active and tracked those patients longitudinally over the course of disease. Collaborating institutions collected whole blood in K2EDTA tubes following their own protocols. Collaborator samples were shipped for TCRbeta analysis as frozen whole blood, isolated PBMCs, or DNA extracted from either sample type. Inclusive of the bounding cysteine and phenylalanine, the CDR3 is 12 residues long. Only the CDR3 region is kept as DNA, spanning 36 bases read in frame from base 1. The immunoSEQ Assay, a bias-controlled multiplex PCR, was used to amplify TCRbeta CDR3 regions from genomic DNA. Turning to the authors' computational methods: The number of nucleated cells in each sample was estimated from the amplification of reference gene primers within the assay. Sequence reads were collapsed and filtered to measure the absolute abundance of every unique TCRbeta CDR3 rearrangement. Productive Simpson clonality was computed per sample as the square root of Simpson's diversity index over productive rearrangements. TCRdb took this table from immuneACCESS and kept in-frame rearrangements with V and J called. Such tables lack part of the clones; where checked against another copy, unresolved V genes explain under half of the gap, and the rest is unexplained. V, J and clone size reflect that table, while D and trimming were determined from the DNA. The sample table contains some 520,000 clones; only one count was recorded for approximately 92% of them. The ten biggest clones cover approximately 0.9% of the sample.

The sequence came from a man aged 18-30 years with COVID-19, enrolled during active disease. The sequencing sample was made of peripheral blood. The V and J genes are TRBV21-1 and TRBJ1-4; the D call TRBD1 from the table was never checked on the DNA. TRBV21-1 represents a pseudogene. The sequenced DNA: TGTGCCAGCAGCTTCCGGACAGGGGGCGAGTTTTTT. This yields the protein CASSFRTGGEFF.